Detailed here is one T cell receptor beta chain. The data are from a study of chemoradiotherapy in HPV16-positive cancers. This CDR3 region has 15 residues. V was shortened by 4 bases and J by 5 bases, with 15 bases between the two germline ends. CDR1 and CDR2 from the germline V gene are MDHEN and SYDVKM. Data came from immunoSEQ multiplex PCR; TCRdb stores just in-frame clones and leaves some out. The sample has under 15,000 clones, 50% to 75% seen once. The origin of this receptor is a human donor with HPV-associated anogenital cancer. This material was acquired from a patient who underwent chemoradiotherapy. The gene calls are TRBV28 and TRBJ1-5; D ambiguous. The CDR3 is CASSSPGRRDQPQHF. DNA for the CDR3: TGTGCCAGCAGTTCACCGGGGAGGAGGGATCAGCCCCAGCATTTT. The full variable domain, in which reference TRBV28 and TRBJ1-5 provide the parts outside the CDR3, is DVKVTQSSRYLVKRTGEKVFLECVQDMDHENMFWYRQDPGLGLRLIYFSYDVKMKEKGDIPEGYSVSREKKERFSLILESASTNQTSMYLCASSSPGRRDQPQHFGDGTRLSIL.